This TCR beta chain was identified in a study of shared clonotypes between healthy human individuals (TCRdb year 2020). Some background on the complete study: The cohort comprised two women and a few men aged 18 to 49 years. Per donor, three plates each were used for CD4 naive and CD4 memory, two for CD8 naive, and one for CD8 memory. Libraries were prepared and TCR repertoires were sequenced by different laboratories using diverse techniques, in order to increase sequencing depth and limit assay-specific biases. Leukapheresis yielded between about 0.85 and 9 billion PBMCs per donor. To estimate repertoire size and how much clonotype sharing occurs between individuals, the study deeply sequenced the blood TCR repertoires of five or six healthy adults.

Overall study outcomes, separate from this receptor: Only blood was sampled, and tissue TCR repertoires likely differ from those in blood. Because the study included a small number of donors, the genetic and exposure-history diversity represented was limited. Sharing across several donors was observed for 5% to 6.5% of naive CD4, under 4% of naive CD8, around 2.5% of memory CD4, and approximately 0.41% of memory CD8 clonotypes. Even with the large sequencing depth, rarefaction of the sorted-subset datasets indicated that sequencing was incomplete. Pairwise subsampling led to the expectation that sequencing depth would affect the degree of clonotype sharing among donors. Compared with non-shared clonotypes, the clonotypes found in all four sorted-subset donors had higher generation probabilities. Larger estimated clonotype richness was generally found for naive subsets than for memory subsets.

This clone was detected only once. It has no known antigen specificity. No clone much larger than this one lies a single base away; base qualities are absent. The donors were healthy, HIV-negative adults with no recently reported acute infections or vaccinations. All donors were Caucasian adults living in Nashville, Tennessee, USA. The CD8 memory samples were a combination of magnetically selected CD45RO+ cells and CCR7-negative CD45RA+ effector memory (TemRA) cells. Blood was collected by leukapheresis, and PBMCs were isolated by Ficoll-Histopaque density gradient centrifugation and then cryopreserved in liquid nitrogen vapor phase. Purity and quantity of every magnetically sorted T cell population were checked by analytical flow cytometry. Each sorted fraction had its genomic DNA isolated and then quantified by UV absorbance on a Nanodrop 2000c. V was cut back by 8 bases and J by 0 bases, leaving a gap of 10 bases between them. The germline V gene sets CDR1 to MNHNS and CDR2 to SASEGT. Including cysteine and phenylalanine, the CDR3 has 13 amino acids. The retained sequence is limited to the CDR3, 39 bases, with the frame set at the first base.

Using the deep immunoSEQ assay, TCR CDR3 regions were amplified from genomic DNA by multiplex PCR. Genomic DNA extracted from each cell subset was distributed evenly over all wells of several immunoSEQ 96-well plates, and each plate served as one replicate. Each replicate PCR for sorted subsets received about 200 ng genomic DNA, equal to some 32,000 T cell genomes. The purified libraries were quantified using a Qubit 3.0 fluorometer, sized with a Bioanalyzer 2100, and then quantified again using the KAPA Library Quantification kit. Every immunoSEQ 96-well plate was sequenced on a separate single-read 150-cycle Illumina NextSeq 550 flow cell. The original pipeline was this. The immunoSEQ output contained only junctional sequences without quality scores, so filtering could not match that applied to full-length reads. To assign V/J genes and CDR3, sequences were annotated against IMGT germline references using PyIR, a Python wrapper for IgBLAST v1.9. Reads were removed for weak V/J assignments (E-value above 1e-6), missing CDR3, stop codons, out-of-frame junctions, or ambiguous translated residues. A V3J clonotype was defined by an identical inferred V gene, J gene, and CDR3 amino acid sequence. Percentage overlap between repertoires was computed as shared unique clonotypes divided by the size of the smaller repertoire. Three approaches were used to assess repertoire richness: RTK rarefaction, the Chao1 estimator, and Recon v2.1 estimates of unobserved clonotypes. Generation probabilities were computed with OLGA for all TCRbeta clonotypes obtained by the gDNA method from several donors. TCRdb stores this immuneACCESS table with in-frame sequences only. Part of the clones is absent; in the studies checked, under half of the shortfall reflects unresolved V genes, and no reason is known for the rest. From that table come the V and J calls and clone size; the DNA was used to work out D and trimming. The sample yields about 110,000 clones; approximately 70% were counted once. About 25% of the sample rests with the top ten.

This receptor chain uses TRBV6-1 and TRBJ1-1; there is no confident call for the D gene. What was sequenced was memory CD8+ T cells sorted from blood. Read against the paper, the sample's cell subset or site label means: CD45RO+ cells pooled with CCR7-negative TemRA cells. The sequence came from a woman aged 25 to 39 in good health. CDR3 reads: CASPDGVNTEAFF. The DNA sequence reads TGTGCCAGCCCCGACGGAGTGAACACTGAAGCTTTCTTT.